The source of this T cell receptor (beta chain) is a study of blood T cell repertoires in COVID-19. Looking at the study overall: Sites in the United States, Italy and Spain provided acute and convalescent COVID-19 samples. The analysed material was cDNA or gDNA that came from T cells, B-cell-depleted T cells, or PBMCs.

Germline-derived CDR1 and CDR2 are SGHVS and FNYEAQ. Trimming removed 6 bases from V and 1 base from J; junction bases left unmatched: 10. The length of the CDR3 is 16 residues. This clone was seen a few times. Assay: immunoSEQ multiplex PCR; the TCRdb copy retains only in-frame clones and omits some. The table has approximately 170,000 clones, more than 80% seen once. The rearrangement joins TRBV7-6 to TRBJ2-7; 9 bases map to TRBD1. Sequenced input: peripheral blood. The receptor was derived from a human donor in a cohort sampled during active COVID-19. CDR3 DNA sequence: TGTGCCAGCAGTACTACCGGACAGGGGTGGTCCTACGAGCAGTACTTC. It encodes CASSTTGQGWSYEQYF. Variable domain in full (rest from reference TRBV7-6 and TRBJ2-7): GAGVSQSPRYKVTKRGQDVALRCDPISGHVSLYWYRQALGQGPEFLTYFNYEAQQDKSGLPNDRFSAERPEGSISTLTIQRTEQRDSAMYRCASSTTGQGWSYEQYFGPGTRLTVT.